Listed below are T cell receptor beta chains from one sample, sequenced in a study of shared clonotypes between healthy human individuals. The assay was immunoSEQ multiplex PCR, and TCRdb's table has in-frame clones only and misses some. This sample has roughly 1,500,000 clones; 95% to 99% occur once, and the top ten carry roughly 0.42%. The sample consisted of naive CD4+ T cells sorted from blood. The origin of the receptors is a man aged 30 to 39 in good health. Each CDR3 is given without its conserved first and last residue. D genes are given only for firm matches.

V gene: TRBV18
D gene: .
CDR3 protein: ASSPIPDGRLEEQY

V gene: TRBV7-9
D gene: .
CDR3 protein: ASSFSGDSFYNEQF

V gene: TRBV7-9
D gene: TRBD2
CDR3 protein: ASIEREGETQY

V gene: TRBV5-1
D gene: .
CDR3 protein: ASSRGFNYGYT

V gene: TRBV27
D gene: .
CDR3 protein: ASSLSWLNNEQF

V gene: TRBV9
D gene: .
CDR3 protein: ASSVVGTGPNYGYT

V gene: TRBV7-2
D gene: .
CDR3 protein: ASSLEGGTQH

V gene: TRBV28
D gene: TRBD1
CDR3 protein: ASSPIDRGNTEAF

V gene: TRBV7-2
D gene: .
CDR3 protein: ASSLAETSSYEQY

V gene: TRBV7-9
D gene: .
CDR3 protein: ASSFSTAYGGRTGELF

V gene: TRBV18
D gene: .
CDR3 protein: ASSPKGDGQPQH

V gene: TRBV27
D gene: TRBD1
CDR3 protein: ASSTRGTGVSTGELF

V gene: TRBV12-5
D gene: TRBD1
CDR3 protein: ASGRTGGGTEAF

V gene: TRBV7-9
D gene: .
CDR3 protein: ASSLRGDYGYT

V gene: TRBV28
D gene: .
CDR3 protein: ASSLVQGRDTQY

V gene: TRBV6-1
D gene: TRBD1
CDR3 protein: ASRRGAVSEKLF

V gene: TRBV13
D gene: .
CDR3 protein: ASSVTAREAAAYNEQF

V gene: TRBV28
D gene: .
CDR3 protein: ASRRFRPYNQPQH

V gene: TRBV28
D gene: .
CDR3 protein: ASSLILGPGNTIY

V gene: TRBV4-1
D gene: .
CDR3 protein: ASSPVGLQGETQY

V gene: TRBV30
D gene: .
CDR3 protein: AWSAGTNNEQF

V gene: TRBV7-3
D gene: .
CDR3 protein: ASSSTGATDTQY

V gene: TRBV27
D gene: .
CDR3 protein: ASSSPRGNTIY